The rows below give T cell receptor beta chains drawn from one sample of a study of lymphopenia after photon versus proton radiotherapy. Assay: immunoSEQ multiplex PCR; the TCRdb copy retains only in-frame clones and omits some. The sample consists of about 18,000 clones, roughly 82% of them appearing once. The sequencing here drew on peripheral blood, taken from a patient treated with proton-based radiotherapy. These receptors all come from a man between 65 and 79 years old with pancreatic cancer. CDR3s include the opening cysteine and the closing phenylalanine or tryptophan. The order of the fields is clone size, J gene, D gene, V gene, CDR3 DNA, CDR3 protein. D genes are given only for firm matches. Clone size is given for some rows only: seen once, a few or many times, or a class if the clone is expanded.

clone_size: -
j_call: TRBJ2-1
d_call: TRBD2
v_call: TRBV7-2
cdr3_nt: TGTGCCAGCAGCTGGCCCCGTGGCGGGAGGGCGAGGAATGAGCAGTTCTTC
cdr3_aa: CASSWPRGGRARNEQFF

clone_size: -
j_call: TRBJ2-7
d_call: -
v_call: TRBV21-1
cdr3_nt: TGTGCCAGCAGCAAATTGGGTTCCGAACTTTCCTACGAGCAGTACTTC
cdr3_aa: CASSKLGSELSYEQYF

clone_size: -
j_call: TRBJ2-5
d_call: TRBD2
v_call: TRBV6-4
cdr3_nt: TGTGCCAGCAGATTGAGCGGGGGGGCTGCGGAGACCCAGTACTTC
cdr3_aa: CASRLSGGAAETQYF

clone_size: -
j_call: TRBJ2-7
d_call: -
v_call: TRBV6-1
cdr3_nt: TGTGCCAGCAGACCCCTCGGAGGGATGGCCTACGAGCAGTACTTC
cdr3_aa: CASRPLGGMAYEQYF

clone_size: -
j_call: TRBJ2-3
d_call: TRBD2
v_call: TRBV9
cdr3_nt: TGTGCCAGCAGCTCCCGACTAGCGGGGGGCACAGATACGCAGTATTTT
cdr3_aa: CASSSRLAGGTDTQYF

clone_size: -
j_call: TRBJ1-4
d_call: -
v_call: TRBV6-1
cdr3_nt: TGTGCCAGCAGGTTGGGTCACTCCGCTAATGAAAAACTGTTTTTT
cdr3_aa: CASRLGHSANEKLFF

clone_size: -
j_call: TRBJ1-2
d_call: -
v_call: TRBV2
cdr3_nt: TGTGCCAGCAGTGAAGCTGGCAGAGGCTCCGGCTACACCTTC
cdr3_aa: CASSEAGRGSGYTF

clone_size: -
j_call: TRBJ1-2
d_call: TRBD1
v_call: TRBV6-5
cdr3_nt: TGTGCCAGCAGACAGCCAACAGGGGGCTGGGGCTACACCTTC
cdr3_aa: CASRQPTGGWGYTF

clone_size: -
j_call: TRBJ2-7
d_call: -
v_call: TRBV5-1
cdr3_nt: TGCGCCAGCAGCCCCACCTGGGGGGACTTAGTCTACGAGCAGTACTTC
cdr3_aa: CASSPTWGDLVYEQYF

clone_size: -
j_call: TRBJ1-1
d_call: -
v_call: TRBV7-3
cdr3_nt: TGTGCCAGCAGCGCGGGACCGAACACTGAAGCTTTCTTT
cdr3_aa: CASSAGPNTEAFF

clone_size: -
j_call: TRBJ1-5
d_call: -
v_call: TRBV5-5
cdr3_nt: TGTGCCAGCAGCCGCCTTCCGGAGGCAACCTGGGGGGGGAATCAGCCCCAGCATTTT
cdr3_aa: CASSRLPEATWGGNQPQHF

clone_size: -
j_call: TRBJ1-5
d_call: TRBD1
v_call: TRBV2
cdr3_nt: TGTGCCAGCAGTCTACAGGGGGCCAGGAGCAATCAGCCCCAGCATTTT
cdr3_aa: CASSLQGARSNQPQHF

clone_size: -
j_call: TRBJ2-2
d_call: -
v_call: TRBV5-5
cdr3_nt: TGTGCCAGCAGCTTGAAGGCGGTAGGGAACACCGGGGAGCTGTTTTTT
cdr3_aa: CASSLKAVGNTGELFF

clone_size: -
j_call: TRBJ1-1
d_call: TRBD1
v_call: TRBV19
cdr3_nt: TGTGCCAGTAGTAGGGACAGGGCCGCCAACACTGAAGCTTTCTTT
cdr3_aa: CASSRDRAANTEAFF

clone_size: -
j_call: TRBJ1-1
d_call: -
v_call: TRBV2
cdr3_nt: TGTGCCAGTTCACGCCCGGCCGCCGCTGAAGCTTTCTTT
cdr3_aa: CASSRPAAAEAFF

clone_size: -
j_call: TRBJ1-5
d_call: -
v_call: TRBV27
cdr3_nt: TGTGCCAGCAGCTCCGTCGGTGGGGTGCCCCAGCATTTT
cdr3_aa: CASSSVGGVPQHF

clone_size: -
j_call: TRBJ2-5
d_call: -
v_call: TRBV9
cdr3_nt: TGTGCCAGCAGCGTAGACGGGCGGGGAGGAGAGACCCAGTACTTC
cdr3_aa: CASSVDGRGGETQYF

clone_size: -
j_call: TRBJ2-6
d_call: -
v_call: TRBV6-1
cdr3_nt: TGTGCCAGCAGTGTGGGACCTGTCTCTGGGGCCAACGTCCTGACTTTC
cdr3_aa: CASSVGPVSGANVLTF

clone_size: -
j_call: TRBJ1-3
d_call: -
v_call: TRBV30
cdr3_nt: TGTGCCTCCGAGCGGGGGTCTGGAAACACCATATATTTT
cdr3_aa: CASERGSGNTIYF

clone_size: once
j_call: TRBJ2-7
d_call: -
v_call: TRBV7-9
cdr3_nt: TGTGCCAGCAGCTATCCCCAGGTACCATACGAGCAGTACTTC
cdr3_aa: CASSYPQVPYEQYF

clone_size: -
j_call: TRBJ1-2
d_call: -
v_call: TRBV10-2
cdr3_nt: TGCGCCAGCAGTGAGGATTGGGGGCGAGGCTACACCTTC
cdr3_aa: CASSEDWGRGYTF

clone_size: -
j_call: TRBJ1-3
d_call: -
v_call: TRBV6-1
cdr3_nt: TGTGCCAGCAATACGGTGACGGGGTCTGGAAACACCATATATTTT
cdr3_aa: CASNTVTGSGNTIYF

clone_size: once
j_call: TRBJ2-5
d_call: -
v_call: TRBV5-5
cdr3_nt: TGTGCCAGCAGCTTGAGGGGTAGAGAGACCCAGTACTTC
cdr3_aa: CASSLRGRETQYF

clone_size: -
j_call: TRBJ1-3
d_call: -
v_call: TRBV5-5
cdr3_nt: TGTGCCAGCAGCCCGCTGTACTCTGGAAACACCATATATTTT
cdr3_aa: CASSPLYSGNTIYF

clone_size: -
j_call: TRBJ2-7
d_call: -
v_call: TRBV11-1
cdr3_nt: TGTGCCAGCAGCCGGGAGCTAAACTCCTACGAGCAGTACTTC
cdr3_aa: CASSRELNSYEQYF

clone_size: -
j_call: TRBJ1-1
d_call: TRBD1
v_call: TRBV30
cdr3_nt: TGTGCCTGGAGAGGTCCCTGGCAGGGGGCGCGAGCTTTCTTT
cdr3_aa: CAWRGPWQGARAFF

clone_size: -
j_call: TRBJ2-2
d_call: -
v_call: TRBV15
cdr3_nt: TGTGCCACCAGCAGAGATCCAGGGGAAAGGGACACCAGGGAGCTGTTTTTT
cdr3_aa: CATSRDPGERDTRELFF

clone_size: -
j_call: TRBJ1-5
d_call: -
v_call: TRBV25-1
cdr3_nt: TGTGCCAGCAGTGAATTGTTACAGGGAAGACAGCCCCAGCATTTT
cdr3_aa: CASSELLQGRQPQHF

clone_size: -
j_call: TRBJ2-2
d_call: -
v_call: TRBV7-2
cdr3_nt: TGTGCCAGCAGCTTAGCGGGCGTGGGATTCGGCGGGGAGCTGTTTTTT
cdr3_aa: CASSLAGVGFGGELFF

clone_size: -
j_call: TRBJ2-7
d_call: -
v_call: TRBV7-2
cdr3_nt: TGTGCCAGCAGCCCCCGGGACAATCCCTACGAGCAGTACTTC
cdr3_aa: CASSPRDNPYEQYF

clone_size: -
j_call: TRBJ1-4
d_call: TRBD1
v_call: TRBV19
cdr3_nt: TGTGCCAGTAGTATAAGAGGGGGCACTAATGAAAAACTGTTTTTT
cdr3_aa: CASSIRGGTNEKLFF

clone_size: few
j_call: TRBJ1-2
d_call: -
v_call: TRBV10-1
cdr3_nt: TGCGCCAGCAGTGAAACTAAAGGTAGCGGCTACACCTTC
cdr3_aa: CASSETKGSGYTF

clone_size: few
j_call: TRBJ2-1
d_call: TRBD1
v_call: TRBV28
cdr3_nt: TGTGCCAGCAGGACACAGGGGGTGAGCTCCTACAATGAGCAGTTCTTC
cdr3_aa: CASRTQGVSSYNEQFF

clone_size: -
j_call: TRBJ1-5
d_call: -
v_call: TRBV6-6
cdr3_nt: TGTGCCAGCAGCTTCCGCAATCAGCCCCAGCATTTT
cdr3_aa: CASSFRNQPQHF

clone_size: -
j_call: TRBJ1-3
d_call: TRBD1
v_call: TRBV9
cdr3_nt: TGTGCCAGCAGCCCCCGGCAGGGGGCGATTGGAAACACCATATATTTT
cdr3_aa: CASSPRQGAIGNTIYF

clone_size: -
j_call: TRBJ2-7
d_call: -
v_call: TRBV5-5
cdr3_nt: TGTGCCAGCAGCTTTTACGACTCGCGCTACGAGCAGTACTTC
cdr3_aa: CASSFYDSRYEQYF

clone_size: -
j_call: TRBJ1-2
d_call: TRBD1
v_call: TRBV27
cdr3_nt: TGTGCCAGCAGTTTTGGGACAGGGGTAGGAGGCTACACCTTC
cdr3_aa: CASSFGTGVGGYTF

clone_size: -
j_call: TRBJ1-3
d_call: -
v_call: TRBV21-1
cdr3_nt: TGTGCCAGCAGCAAAGGACAGGGGTTTTTCTCTGGAAACACCATATATTTT
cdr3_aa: CASSKGQGFFSGNTIYF

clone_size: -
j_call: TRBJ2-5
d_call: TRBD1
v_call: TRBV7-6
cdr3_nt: TGTGCCAGCAGCTTAGGCACCCAGGGGGCCCCGTACCAAGAGACCCAGTACTTC
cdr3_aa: CASSLGTQGAPYQETQYF

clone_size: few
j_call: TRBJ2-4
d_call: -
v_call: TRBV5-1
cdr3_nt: TGCGCCAGCAGCTTTACTTCAATGGCCAAAAACATTCAGTACTTC
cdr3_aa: CASSFTSMAKNIQYF

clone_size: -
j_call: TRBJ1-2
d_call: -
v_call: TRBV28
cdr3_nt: TGTGCCAGCACCCAAGGCGGGGACCTCTATGGCTACACCTTC
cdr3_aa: CASTQGGDLYGYTF

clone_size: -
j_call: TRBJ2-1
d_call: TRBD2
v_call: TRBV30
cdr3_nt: TGTGCCTTGACAGAAACTAGCGGACCCTACAATGAGCAGTTCTTC
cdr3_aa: CALTETSGPYNEQFF

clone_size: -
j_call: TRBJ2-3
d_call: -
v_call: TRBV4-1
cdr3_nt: TGCGCCAGCAGCCTTACGACTGGCGCTGCCAAGGGAGATACGCAGTATTTT
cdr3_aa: CASSLTTGAAKGDTQYF

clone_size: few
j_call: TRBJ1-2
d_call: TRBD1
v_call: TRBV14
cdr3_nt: TGTGCCAGCAGCCGATTAGACAGGGACTATGGCTACACCTTC
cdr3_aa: CASSRLDRDYGYTF

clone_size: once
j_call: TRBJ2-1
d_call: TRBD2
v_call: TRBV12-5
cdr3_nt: TGTGCTAGTGGTTTGGTACGACTAGGCGGGGGAGATGAGCAGTTCTTC
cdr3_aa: CASGLVRLGGGDEQFF

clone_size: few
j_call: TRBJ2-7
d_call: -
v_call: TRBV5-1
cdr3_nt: TGCGCCAGCACCCTGACGGACCAAACCGGCCACGAGCAGTACTTC
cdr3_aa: CASTLTDQTGHEQYF